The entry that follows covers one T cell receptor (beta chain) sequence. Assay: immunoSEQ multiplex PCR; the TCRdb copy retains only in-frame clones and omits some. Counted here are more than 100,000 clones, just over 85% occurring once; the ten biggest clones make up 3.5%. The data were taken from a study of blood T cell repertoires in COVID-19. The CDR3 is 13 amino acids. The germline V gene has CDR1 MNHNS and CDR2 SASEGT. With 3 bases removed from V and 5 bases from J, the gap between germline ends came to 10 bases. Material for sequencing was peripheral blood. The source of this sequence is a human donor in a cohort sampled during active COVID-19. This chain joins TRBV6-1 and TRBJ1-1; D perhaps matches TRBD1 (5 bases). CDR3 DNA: TGTGCCAGCAGTGAGGGGGGGTTAACTGAAGCTTTCTTT. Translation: CASSEGGLTEAFF.